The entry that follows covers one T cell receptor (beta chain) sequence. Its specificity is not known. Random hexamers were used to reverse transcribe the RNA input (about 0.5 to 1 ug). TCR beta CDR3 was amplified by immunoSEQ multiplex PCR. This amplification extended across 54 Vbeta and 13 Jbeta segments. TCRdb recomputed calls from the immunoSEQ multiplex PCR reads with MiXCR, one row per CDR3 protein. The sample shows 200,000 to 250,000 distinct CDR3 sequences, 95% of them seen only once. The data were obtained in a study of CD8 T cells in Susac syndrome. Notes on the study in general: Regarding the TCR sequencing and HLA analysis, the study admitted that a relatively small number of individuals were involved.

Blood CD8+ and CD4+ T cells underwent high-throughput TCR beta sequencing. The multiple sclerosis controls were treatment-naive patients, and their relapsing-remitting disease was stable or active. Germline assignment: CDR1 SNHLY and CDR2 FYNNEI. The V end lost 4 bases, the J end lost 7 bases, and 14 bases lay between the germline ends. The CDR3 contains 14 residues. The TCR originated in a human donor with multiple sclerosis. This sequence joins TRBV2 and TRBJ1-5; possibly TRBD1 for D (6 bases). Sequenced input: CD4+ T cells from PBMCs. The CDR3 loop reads CASSVTFGGQPQHF. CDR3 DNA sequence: TGTGCCAGCAGTGTTACCTTCGGGGGCCAGCCCCAGCATTTT.